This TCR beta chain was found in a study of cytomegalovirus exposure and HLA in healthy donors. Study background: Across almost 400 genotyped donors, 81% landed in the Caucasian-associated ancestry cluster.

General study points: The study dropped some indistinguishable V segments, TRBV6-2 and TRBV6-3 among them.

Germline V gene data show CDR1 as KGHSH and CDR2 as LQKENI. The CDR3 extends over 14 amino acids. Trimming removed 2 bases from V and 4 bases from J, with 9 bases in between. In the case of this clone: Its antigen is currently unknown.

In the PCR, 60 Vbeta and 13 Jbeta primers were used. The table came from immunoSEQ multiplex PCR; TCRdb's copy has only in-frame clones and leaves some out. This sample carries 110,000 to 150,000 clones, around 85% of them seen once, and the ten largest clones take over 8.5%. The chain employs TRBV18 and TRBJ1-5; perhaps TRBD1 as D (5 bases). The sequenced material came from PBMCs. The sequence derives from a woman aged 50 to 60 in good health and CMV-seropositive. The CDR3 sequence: CASSPSQGNQPQHF. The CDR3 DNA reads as TGTGCCAGCTCACCATCTCAGGGAAATCAGCCCCAGCATTTT.